The table lists the clone carrying this TCR beta chain with a few counts. The time point is: newly diagnosed GD, antithyroid drugs for less than 3 months. Extracted RNA from PBMCs served as the source of the TCR library. The CDR3 consists of 13 residues. Germline V gives CDR1 SGDLS, CDR2 YYNGEE. Between the trimmed V and J ends, which lost 4 bases and 5 bases, there was a span of 12 bases. Investigators prepared the TCR beta libraries by applying iRepertoire HTBI primers and Arm-PCR of CDR3 regions. TCRdb recomputed calls from the multiplex PCR reads with MiXCR, one row per CDR3 protein. The repertoire consists of hundreds of thousands of distinct CDR3 sequences, with 15% to 20% occurring once and the leading ten covering more than 10%. This specimen belongs to a study of regulatory T cells in long-lasting Graves disease. These records were also assigned to another study, of T cells in Graves' hyperthyroidism and ophthalmopathy. That source adds: The HTBI primer set drove a first-round RT-PCR of the TCR CDR3.

V and J are TRBV9 and TRBJ2-5; D is unclear. The TCR was taken from a man between 18 and 35 years old with Graves disease. This specimen was peripheral blood mononuclear cells (PBMCs), taken at new diagnosis, from a patient treated with antithyroid drugs. The CDR3 spells CASSTKVWETQYF. The CDR3 nucleotides read TGTGCCAGCAGCACCAAGGTCTGGGAGACCCAGTACTTC.